The 19 T cell receptor beta chains reported below all come from one sample, sequenced in a study of TIL therapy for anti-PD-1-resistant metastatic lung cancer. Sequencing used immunoSEQ v3. TCRdb's table, derived via immunoSEQ multiplex PCR, lists solely in-frame clones and lacks some. Here the sample spans around 21,000 clones, about three quarters being singletons. Time point meaning: pre-treatment sample, taken before nivolumab and TIL therapy. Source: blood, taken at baseline. These receptor sequences come from a person aged 25 to 80 with non-small cell lung cancer.

For the CDR3, the DNA is TGTGCCAGCAGCTACGGACAGGGCGAGGCTTTCTTT. Translated, it gives CASSYGQGEAFF. The genes are TRBV6-5 and TRBJ1-1; 8 bases match TRBD1. J gave up 11 bases and V 6 bases, and 8 bases lay outside the gene matches. The CDR3 sequence is 12 residues long. Germline CDR1 and CDR2: MNHEY and SVGAGI.

V gene TRBV5-1 combines with J gene TRBJ2-2; D uncertain. This CDR3 region has 14 residues. Germline V gene sequence: CDR1 SGHRS, CDR2 YFSETQ. V lost 0 bases to trimming and J lost 10 bases, with 13 bases between them. The CDR3 DNA reads TGCGCCAGCAGCTTGGCCCCGCAACCCACGGAGCTGTTTTTT. This gives the protein CASSLAPQPTELFF.

This clone was detected a few times. This chain uses TRBV6-5 with TRBJ2-5; the D is unclear. V was pared by 11 bases and J by 5 bases, with 15 bases between. In germline, CDR1 is MNHEY, CDR2 SVGAGI. This CDR3 has 12 amino acids. The CDR3 DNA reads TGTGCCGTTAAAGGAACCGGGGAGACCCAGTACTTC. It is translated as CAVKGTGETQYF.

The V call is TRBV12-5, the J call TRBJ2-1; D is unresolved. This CDR3 contains 18 residues. V dropped 5 bases and J dropped 0 bases, with 20 bases sitting between them. Germline V gives CDR1 LGHNT, CDR2 FRNRAP. The CDR3 DNA reads TGTGCTAGTGGTCAACCCTCCTTCATGACTCGCTCCTACAATGAGCAGTTCTTC. It translates to CASGQPSFMTRSYNEQFF.

V and J are TRBV9 and TRBJ2-1, with 13 bases matching TRBD2. The CDR3 totals 15 residues. The germline V gene has CDR1 SGDLS and CDR2 YYNGEE. The trim removed 4 bases at V and 8 bases at J, leaving 6 bases unmatched. Written as DNA, the CDR3 is TGTGCCAGCAGCTCCCGACTAGCGGGGGGCGATGAGCAGTTCTTC. It specifies CASSSRLAGGDEQFF.

The chain carries TRBV30 and TRBJ2-3, with 7 bases fitting TRBD1. This CDR3 spans 12 amino acids. J gave up 8 bases and V 5 bases, and 7 bases lay outside the gene matches. The V gene's germline CDR1 is GTSNPN and CDR2 SVGIG (reference sequence). The CDR3 region has the DNA TGTGCCTGGGGACAGGAGTTCGGTACGCAGTATTTT. It yields the protein CAWGQEFGTQYF.

This clone counts as medium-sized. CDR3 region: CASSTGTGFYGYTF. CDR3 DNA sequence: TGTGCCAGCAGTACCGGGACAGGTTTTTATGGCTACACCTTC. The chain uses TRBV28 and TRBJ1-2; 8 bases line up with TRBD1. Per germline, CDR1 MDHEN and CDR2 SYDVKM. CDR3 length equals 14 residues. V trimming: 5 bases; J trimming: 5 bases; junction bases outside the gene matches: 7.

On this clone itself: A read error may account for a junction end that differs from germline. V and J are TRBV9 and TRBJ2-2; TRBD2 aligns across 8 bases. Germline lookup yields CDR1 SGDLS and CDR2 YYNGEE. The CDR3 sequence is 18 residues long. CDR3 protein: CASSGPSGGARNAGELFF. In DNA, the CDR3 is TGTGCCAGCAGCGGGCCCTCGGGAGGGGCACGGAACGCCGGGGAGCTGTTTTTT.

The CDR3 is CASSFPGQHNEQFF. CDR3 nucleotide sequence: TGTGCCAGCAGCTTTCCGGGACAGCACAATGAGCAGTTCTTC. V usage is TRBV5-5 and J usage is TRBJ2-1, with 7 bases aligning to TRBD1. Looked up from germline, CDR1 is SGHKS and CDR2 is YYEKEE (reference sequence). V gave up 2 bases and J gave up 5 bases; unmatched junction bases: 4. CDR3 length: 14 residues. The variable domain in full, completed from reference TRBV5-5 and TRBJ2-1, reads DAGVTQSPTHLIKTRGQQVTLRCSPISGHKSVSWYQQVLGQGPQFIFQYYEKEERGRGNFPDRFSARQFPNYSSELNVNALLLGDSALYLCASSFPGQHNEQFFGPGTRLTVL.

The rearrangement joins TRBV5-1 to TRBJ2-5; TRBD1 aligns across 8 bases. V was clipped by 5 bases and J by 3 bases; unmatched bases: 6. This CDR3 region has 14 residues. Per the germline V gene, CDR1 is SGHRS and CDR2 is YFSETQ. The CDR3 region is CASRRGQAEETQYF. As DNA, the CDR3 is TGCGCCAGCAGGCGGGGACAGGCAGAAGAGACCCAGTACTTC.

The gene calls are TRBV19 and TRBJ1-1; no clear D gene. CDR1 is LNHDA, CDR2 SQIVND, per germline (reference sequence). Trimming cost V 3 bases and J 0 bases, with 5 bases left between them. The CDR3 totals 13 residues. This CDR3 reads CASSIRMNTEAFF. The CDR3 DNA is TGTGCCAGTAGTATTAGAATGAACACTGAAGCTTTCTTT.

The chain combines TRBV5-1 with TRBJ2-1; D unresolved. The CDR3 spans 15 residues. Germline assignment: CDR1 SGHRS and CDR2 YFSETQ. V dropped 0 bases and J dropped 8 bases, with 15 bases sitting between them. The CDR3 here is CASSLEAAWWDEQFF. DNA for the CDR3: TGCGCCAGCAGCTTGGAGGCTGCTTGGTGGGATGAGCAGTTCTTC. The full variable domain, its missing parts supplied by reference TRBV5-1 and TRBJ2-1, is KAGVTQTPRYLIKTRGQQVTLSCSPISGHRSVSWYQQTPGQGLQFLFEYFSETQRNKGNFPGRFSGRQFSNSRSEMNVSTLELGDSALYLCASSLEAAWWDEQFFGPGTRLTVL.

This chain joins TRBV27 and TRBJ1-2; 7 bases match TRBD1. This CDR3 contains 13 residues. CDR1 and CDR2 from the germline V gene are MNHEY and SMNVEV (reference sequence). Germline trimming cut 5 bases from V and 6 bases from J; bases unmatched to any gene: 6. The DNA of the CDR3 is TGTGCCAGCAGTAGGCCCAGGGGGAATGGCTACACCTTC. This sequence encodes CASSRPRGNGYTF.

The V and J genes are TRBV7-2 and TRBJ1-3; 7 bases map to TRBD1. The germline V gene has CDR1 SGHTA and CDR2 FQGNSA. V dropped 5 bases and J dropped 0; count of bases not matched to a gene: 7. The CDR3 consists of 16 residues. DNA for the CDR3: TGTGCCAGCAGCCTAGGACAGGCGCGCTCTGGAAACACCATATATTTT. Encoded protein: CASSLGQARSGNTIYF. Together with reference TRBV7-2 and TRBJ1-3, the CDR3 gives the full variable domain: GAGVSQSPSNKVTEKGKDVELRCDPISGHTALYWYRQSLGQGLEFLIYFQGNSAPDKSGLPSDRFSAERTGGSVSTLTIQRTQQEDSAVYLCASSLGQARSGNTIYFGEGSWLTVV.

This sequence joins TRBV24-1 and TRBJ1-5; no clear D gene. Germline loops: CDR1 KGHDR, CDR2 SFDVKD. The CDR3 length is 14 residues. Trimming pared 5 bases from V and 0 bases from J, leaving 7 bases between. The CDR3 loop reads CATSAPDSNQPQHF. The DNA of the CDR3 is TGTGCCACCAGTGCTCCGGATAGCAATCAGCCCCAGCATTTT.

In DNA, the CDR3 is TGTGCCAGCAGCCTACAGGGACAATACAATGAGCAGTTCTTC. It specifies CASSLQGQYNEQFF. The rearrangement joins TRBV7-2 to TRBJ2-1, with D maybe TRBD1 (6 bases). The germline CDR1 and CDR2 sequences are SGHTA and FQGNSA. Trimming took 5 bases from V and 4 from J, leaving 12 bases between them. The CDR3 loop spans 14 amino acids.

The chain couples TRBV7-9 to TRBJ2-7; 7 nucleotides align to TRBD2. This CDR3 region has 16 residues. After removal of 2 bases from V and 5 bases from J, the junction contained 12 bases not matched to a gene. Germline-derived CDR1 and CDR2 are SEHNR and FQNEAQ (reference sequence). The CDR3 nucleotides read TGTGCCAGCAGCTTACGGTCGGGGCAGGGAGGGAACGAGCAGTACTTC. Translated, it gives CASSLRSGQGGNEQYF.

This clone was seen once. J is TRBJ2-2 and V is TRBV7-9; TRBD1 agrees at 7 bases. V shed 6 bases and J 0 bases; nucleotides not matched to a gene: 4. Germline-derived CDR1 and CDR2 are SEHNR and FQNEAQ (reference sequence). The CDR3 loop spans 15 amino acids. The CDR3 loop reads CASRPGQANTGELFF. Here the CDR3 DNA reads TGTGCCAGCAGACCCGGACAGGCGAACACCGGGGAGCTGTTTTTT.

The chain couples TRBV5-1 to TRBJ1-1, with D possibly matching TRBD1 (6 bases). This CDR3 is built from 15 residues. Germline loops: CDR1 SGHRS, CDR2 YFSETQ. Trimming took 3 bases from V and 5 from J, leaving 17 bases between them. The CDR3 sequence: CASSSTRPGQTEAFF. CDR3 DNA sequence: TGCGCCAGCAGCTCCACTCGCCCCGGACAGACTGAAGCTTTCTTT.